These T cell receptor beta chains were read from a single sample in a study of radiotherapy plus CTLA-4 blockade in lung cancer. Clones were read by immunoSEQ multiplex PCR, and TCRdb kept only the in-frame ones, dropping some. This table has around 26,000 clones, 71% appearing once. This specimen consisted of peripheral blood, obtained from a patient treated with radiotherapy plus ipilimumab. The receptors derive from a human donor with non-small cell lung cancer whose response to radiotherapy plus ipilimumab could not be evaluated. Both conserved end residues are part of each CDR3. D genes are given only for firm matches.

v_call | d_call | cdr3_aa
TRBV27 | - | CASSLKPQGVNYGYTF
TRBV18 | TRBD1 | CASSPQTTGESPLHF
TRBV30 | - | CAWSVDSGTEAFF
TRBV5-1 | TRBD2 | CASSLGGGPYEQYF
TRBV29-1 | - | CSVENWQGSRDTQYF
TRBV27 | TRBD2 | CASSLRASGVSYEQYF
TRBV7-2 | - | CASSLASPPGWGNIQYF
TRBV18 | - | CASSPGTGNYNEQFF
TRBV5-1 | TRBD1 | CASSSQTGGGELFF
TRBV5-1 | TRBD2 | CASSNGLAGGRYEQYF
TRBV2 | TRBD1 | CASSEGQGFTEAFF
TRBV28 | TRBD2 | CASSSWTSRTAELDEQYF
TRBV19 | TRBD2 | CASSSTSGNTDTQYF
TRBV30 | TRBD1 | CAWARQGEQYF
TRBV18 | - | CASSPRTGLSEQFF
TRBV27 | TRBD1 | CASSSPGQSYEQYF
TRBV4-1 | TRBD2 | CASSDSRLAKGTDTQYF
TRBV5-8 | TRBD1 | CASPNRGRKAFF
TRBV19 | TRBD1 | CASGAIDRGYVF
TRBV5-1 | TRBD2 | CASSRVKSGTTDTQYF
TRBV27 | - | CASSLSVGERAYGYTF
TRBV19 | - | CASRDRRGLSFTGELFF
TRBV10-3 | - | CAIRSSGSAYEQYF
TRBV18 | TRBD2 | CASSLTGTSGFSLYNEQFF
TRBV7-2 | - | CASSLGPGWGNTIYF
TRBV14 | - | CASSAGYNYGYTF
TRBV29-1 | - | CSVESFGSSYEQYF
TRBV14 | - | CASSPGLQYGYTF
TRBV6-1 | - | CASGGGLTTGNTIYF
TRBV9 | TRBD2 | CASSASGNNNEQFF
TRBV13 | - | CASGPMGATILTDTQYF
TRBV19 | - | CASRSRDSNEQFF
TRBV9 | TRBD2 | CASSPQGTSGAGTQYF
TRBV2 | - | CASSLADEQFF
TRBV5-4 | - | CASSQTPRRDDTEAFF
TRBV18 | - | CASSPIDSTDTQYF
TRBV6-4 | - | CASSPGSAGELFF
TRBV4-2 | TRBD2 | CASSQTGLVATDTQYF
TRBV11-2 | - | CASSPTRDTTWAEAFF
TRBV13 | TRBD1 | CASSFRQGQGTEAFF